Listed below are T cell receptor beta chains from one sample, sequenced in a study of identical twins. From the 5' RACE reads, TCRdb called clonotypes with MiXCR, one entry per CDR3 protein. This repertoire shows about 210,000 distinct CDR3 sequences, 9.4% found once; its top ten account for 4% to 6%. Sequenced input: memory (CD45RO+) T cells sorted from blood. All receptors derive from a woman aged 18-29 years in good health. Both conserved end residues are part of each CDR3. A D gene is named only where the DNA matches it firmly. Size values are once, few and many counts, or a class for expanded clones, and some rows have none.

clone size	V gene	J gene	D gene	CDR3 DNA	CDR3 protein
.	TRBV9	TRBJ2-4	.	TGTGCCAGCAGCCCCCCGTACAGAAACATTCAGTACTTC	CASSPPYRNIQYF
.	TRBV5-5	TRBJ2-7	.	TGTGCCAGCAGCCTCCGGGACAACCCCTACGAGCAGTACTTC	CASSLRDNPYEQYF
few	TRBV12-3/TRBV12-4	TRBJ2-7	.	TGTGCCAGCAGTTTGTCCCCAAGTGGGGGAGGCCACGAGCAGTACTTC	CASSLSPSGGGHEQYF
many	TRBV6-1	TRBJ2-3	.	TGTGCCAGCAGCGGGACCTCGAGCACAGATACGCAGTATTTT	CASSGTSSTDTQYF
.	TRBV7-9	TRBJ1-1	.	TGTGCCAGCAGCTTAGCCCCGGCCCCTGAAGCTTTCTTT	CASSLAPAPEAFF
few	TRBV20-1	TRBJ2-3	.	TGCAGTGCTACCTGGATGGGGCAAGATACGCAGTATTTT	CSATWMGQDTQYF
many	TRBV12-3/TRBV12-4	TRBJ2-5	.	TGTGCCAGCGCTCCGGGACTAGAGACCCAGTACTTC	CASAPGLETQYF
many	TRBV29-1	TRBJ2-1	TRBD1	TGCAGCGCCGATAAGACAGGGTCGGATGAGCAGTTCTTC	CSADKTGSDEQFF
.	TRBV27	TRBJ2-1	.	TGTGCCAGCAGTTTAGAGGGAAGAGAGCAGTTCTTC	CASSLEGREQFF
.	TRBV5-1	TRBJ2-7	TRBD1	TGCGCCAGCAGCCAGGGACAGGGGAACAGCGAGCAGTACTTC	CASSQGQGNSEQYF
few	TRBV5-1	TRBJ2-3	.	TGCGCCAGCAGCTTGGAGGGAGGTCTCGCAGATACGCAGTATTTT	CASSLEGGLADTQYF
few	TRBV11-3	TRBJ2-1	TRBD2	TGTGCCAGCAGCCCACCCCGGGAGGGGCCGTACAATGAGCAGTTCTTC	CASSPPREGPYNEQFF
.	TRBV7-9	TRBJ2-5	.	TGTGCCAGCAGCCCGTTCCCGTGGGCCTCAGAGACCCAGTACTTC	CASSPFPWASETQYF
few	TRBV4-1	TRBJ2-3	TRBD1	TGCGCCAGCAGCCAAGTTGCCGGGACAGGGGACGCAGATACGCAGTATTTT	CASSQVAGTGDADTQYF
few	TRBV5-1	TRBJ1-1	TRBD1	TGCGCCAGCACCACCGGGACAGGGAACACTGAAGCTTTCTTT	CASTTGTGNTEAFF
.	TRBV20-1	TRBJ2-3	.	TGCAGCGCCGAGGGGGGCTTAAACACAGATACGCAGTATTTT	CSAEGGLNTDTQYF
few	TRBV20-1	TRBJ1-2	.	TGCAGTGCTAGATCACCTCAAGGTGGCTACACCTTC	CSARSPQGGYTF
few	TRBV15	TRBJ2-6	.	TGTGCCACCGGAAGACAGATCTCTGGGGCCAACGTCCTGACTTTC	CATGRQISGANVLTF
few	TRBV20-1	TRBJ1-3	.	TGCAGTGCTAGAGGAGAACGGGCTGGAAACACCATATATTTT	CSARGERAGNTIYF
few	TRBV5-4	TRBJ2-3	TRBD2	TGTGCCAGCAGCCCGAAACTAGCGGGCCCATCTGATACGCAGTATTTT	CASSPKLAGPSDTQYF
.	TRBV6-5	TRBJ2-7	.	TGTGCCAGCAGTTATGGGGCAGAGCAGTACTTC	CASSYGAEQYF
.	TRBV12-3/TRBV12-4	TRBJ1-6	TRBD1	TGTGCCAGCAGTAGATCGGACAGGGGCGATTCACCCCTCCACTTT	CASSRSDRGDSPLHF
many	TRBV10-3	TRBJ2-1	TRBD2	TGTGCCATCAGTGACTCAGCCGGGGGAGCGGGGGGCTCCTACAATGAGCAGTTCTTC	CAISDSAGGAGGSYNEQFF
few	TRBV7-8	TRBJ2-1	TRBD2	TGTGCCAGCAGCCGGGGCGGACTAGCGGGAGGGAATGAGCAGTTCTTC	CASSRGGLAGGNEQFF
.	TRBV20-1	TRBJ2-1	TRBD2	TGCAGTGCTAGAGATCGGAGTAGCGGGAGGGCCAGATCCTACAATGAGCAGTTCTTC	CSARDRSSGRARSYNEQFF
few	TRBV14	TRBJ2-1	.	TGTGCCAGCAGCGGTCCCGGGGCCGCCTACAATGAGCAGTTCTTC	CASSGPGAAYNEQFF
.	TRBV20-1	TRBJ2-5	.	TGCAGTGCTAGGGCGGATTGGGTAGGAGAGACCCAGTACTTC	CSARADWVGETQYF
many	TRBV12-3/TRBV12-4	TRBJ2-1	.	TGTGCCAGCAGTTTAGTACAGGCCTACAATGAGCAGTTCTTC	CASSLVQAYNEQFF
.	TRBV30	TRBJ2-3	.	TGTGCCTGGAGGTACCCCGGGGGATCAGATACGCAGTATTTT	CAWRYPGGSDTQYF
few	TRBV18	TRBJ2-6	.	TGTGCCAGCTCGCTAGGTCCCTCCTCTGGGGCCAACGTCCTGACTTTC	CASSLGPSSGANVLTF
.	TRBV18	TRBJ2-7	.	TGTGCCAGCTCACGGGCAGCCTACGAGCAGTACTTC	CASSRAAYEQYF
.	TRBV20-1	TRBJ1-5	.	TGCAGTGCTAGAGATACGAATCAGCCCCAGCATTTT	CSARDTNQPQHF
few	TRBV12-3/TRBV12-4	TRBJ2-1	.	TGTGCCAGCAGTTTGAGGAGCAATGAGCAGTTCTTC	CASSLRSNEQFF
.	TRBV27	TRBJ1-1	.	TGTGCCAGCAGAATTAGCGGGGGTTACAGTGAAGCTTTCTTT	CASRISGGYSEAFF
many	TRBV5-1	TRBJ2-6	.	TGCGCCAGCAGCAGCACAGGGAAGGTGGCTGGGGCCAACGTCCTGACTTTC	CASSSTGKVAGANVLTF
few	TRBV9	TRBJ2-7	.	TGTGCCAGCACCACACAGGACAGTGGTACCGAGCAGTACTTC	CASTTQDSGTEQYF
.	TRBV6-5	TRBJ2-5	.	TGTGCCAGCACTTACGGGAGAATCCAAGAGATCCAGTACTTC	CASTYGRIQEIQYF
few	TRBV20-1	TRBJ1-1	.	TGCAGCCAACTCCGACGGATGAACACTGAAGCTTTCTTT	CSQLRRMNTEAFF
few	TRBV19	TRBJ2-7	TRBD1	TGTGCCAGTAGTATGGGGACAGGACCTAACGAGCAGTACTTC	CASSMGTGPNEQYF
few	TRBV6-1	TRBJ1-6	.	TGTGCCAGCAGTACCTCCTCAGGGGCTGATTCACCCCTCCACTTT	CASSTSSGADSPLHF
.	TRBV5-1	TRBJ2-1	TRBD2	TGCGCCAGCAGCTTGGGGGGAGGGGACGAGCAGTTCTTC	CASSLGGGDEQFF
.	TRBV7-8	TRBJ2-4	.	TGTGCCAGCAGCTTAAATGGACGGGGAGGTGACATTCAGTACTTC	CASSLNGRGGDIQYF
.	TRBV12-3/TRBV12-4	TRBJ2-4	.	TGTGCCAGCAGTTTTTCCTTAGCCAAAAACATTCAGTACTTC	CASSFSLAKNIQYF
.	TRBV9	TRBJ1-2	TRBD1	TGTGCCAGCAGCGCCCTAGGGACAGGGGGCTATGGCTACACCTTC	CASSALGTGGYGYTF
many	TRBV5-1	TRBJ1-1	.	TGCGCCAGCAGCACTAGGGGAGCGAACACTGAAGCTTTCTTT	CASSTRGANTEAFF
.	TRBV25-1	TRBJ2-7	.	TGTGCCAGCAGTGAACTCGGAGGAGACACCAGAACTTACGAGCAGTACTTC	CASSELGGDTRTYEQYF
.	TRBV9	TRBJ2-3	.	TGTGCCAGCAGCGGCGCGGCTCAACCAGATACGCAGTATTTT	CASSGAAQPDTQYF
many	TRBV3-1	TRBJ2-1	TRBD2	TGTGCCACCGGGACTAGCGGTTACAATGAGCAGTTCTTC	CATGTSGYNEQFF
many	TRBV3-1	TRBJ1-2	TRBD1	TGTGCCAGCAGGCTACAGGGGGCGGATGGCTACACCTTC	CASRLQGADGYTF
many	TRBV12-3/TRBV12-4	TRBJ1-5	.	TGTGCCAGCAGTTTCAGGGTCGAACAGCCCCAGCATTTT	CASSFRVEQPQHF
.	TRBV15	TRBJ2-5	TRBD1	TGTGCCACCAGCATCCAATTCTTCACAGGGGAGACCCAGCACTTC	CATSIQFFTGETQHF
.	TRBV29-1	TRBJ1-1	.	TGCAGCGTTGAGAGGCGGCACACTGAAGCTTTCTTT	CSVERRHTEAFF
.	TRBV9	TRBJ2-2	TRBD2	TGTGCCAGCAGCCCGACTAGCGGGGGGGAGCTGTTTTTT	CASSPTSGGELFF